The clone carrying this TCR beta chain occurred many times. Its antigen is not known. The sample originates from a study of T cells in Graves' hyperthyroidism and ophthalmopathy. Study-wide results and limits: Most expanded thyroid clonotypes above 0.001 recurred in blood.

Investigators excluded patients with uncontrolled infection, other autoimmune disease, pregnancy or lactation. On the basis of clinical symptoms, serum thyroxine and TRAb, thyroid ultrasound and orbital computed tomography, diagnoses were made. CDR1 MNHEY and CDR2 SVGEGT come from the germline V gene. The CDR3 runs 16 residues. V lost 6 bases and J 2 bases, leaving 16 bases between the germline ends. TCR beta CDR3 regions were amplified from RNA. Researchers ran a first-round RT-PCR on the TCR CDR3 using the HTBI primer set. From the multiplex PCR reads, TCRdb called clonotypes with MiXCR, one entry per CDR3 protein. This sample yields about 200,000 distinct CDR3 sequences, of which 17% are seen a single time; 53% belongs to the top ten.

This chain connects TRBV6-2 or TRBV6-3 to TRBJ2-2; D possibly uses TRBD1 or TRBD2 (5 bases each). Sequencing was carried out using blood. This sequence originates from a woman in her fifties or sixties with Graves' hyperthyroidism. CDR3 residues: CASRNAGTANTGELFF. The CDR3 bases are TGTGCCAGCAGAAATGCCGGGACCGCTAACACCGGGGAGCTGTTTTTT.